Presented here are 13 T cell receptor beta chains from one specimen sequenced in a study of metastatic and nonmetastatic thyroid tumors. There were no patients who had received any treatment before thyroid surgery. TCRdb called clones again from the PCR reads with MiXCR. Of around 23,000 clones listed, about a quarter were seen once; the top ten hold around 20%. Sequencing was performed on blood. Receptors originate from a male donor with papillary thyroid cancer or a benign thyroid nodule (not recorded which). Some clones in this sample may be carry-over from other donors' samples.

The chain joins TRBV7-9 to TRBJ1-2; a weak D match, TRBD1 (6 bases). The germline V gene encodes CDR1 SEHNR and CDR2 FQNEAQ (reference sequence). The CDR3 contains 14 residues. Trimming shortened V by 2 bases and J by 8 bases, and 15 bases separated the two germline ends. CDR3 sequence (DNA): TGTGCCAGCAGCTTAACTCGGGGGGCTGGAGGCTACACCTTC. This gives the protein CASSLTRGAGGYTF. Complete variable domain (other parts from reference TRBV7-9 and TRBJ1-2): DTGVSQNPRHKITKRGQNVTFRCDPISEHNRLYWYRQTLGQGPEFLTYFQNEAQLEKSRLLSDRFSAERPKGSFSTLEIQRTEQGDSAMYLCASSLTRGAGGYTFGSGTRLTVV.

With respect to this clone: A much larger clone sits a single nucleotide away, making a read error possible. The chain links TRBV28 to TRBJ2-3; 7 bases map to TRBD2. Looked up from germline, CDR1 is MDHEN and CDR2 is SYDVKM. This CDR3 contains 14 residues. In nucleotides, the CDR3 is TGTGCCAGCCGACCTTCGGGGGGTGCAGATGCGCAGTATTTT. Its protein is CASRPSGGADAQYF.

DNA of the CDR3: TGTGCCAGCAGCTTAGATGCGGGCTTCACAGATACGCAGTATTTT. Translating it yields CASSLDAGFTDTQYF. The J gene is TRBJ2-3, the V gene TRBV11-2, with a weak D call TRBD2 (5 bases). The CDR3 has 15 residues. Per the germline V gene, CDR1 is SGHAT and CDR2 is FQNNGV. The germline V and J ends were trimmed by 0 bases and 2 bases, with 9 bases remaining between them.

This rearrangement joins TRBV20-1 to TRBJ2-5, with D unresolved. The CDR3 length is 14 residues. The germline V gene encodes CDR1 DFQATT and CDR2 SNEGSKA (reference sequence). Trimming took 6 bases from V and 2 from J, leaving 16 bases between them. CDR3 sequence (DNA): TGCAGTGCGGGGTGTGACCACGAACAAGAGACCCAGTACTTC. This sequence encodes CSAGCDHEQETQYF.

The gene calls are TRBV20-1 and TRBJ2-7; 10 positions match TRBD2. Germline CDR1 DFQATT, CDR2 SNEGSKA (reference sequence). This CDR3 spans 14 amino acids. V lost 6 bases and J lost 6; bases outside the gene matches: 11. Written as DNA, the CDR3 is TGCAGTGCCCGAGGACTAGCGGAGGCCCTCGAGCAGTACTTC. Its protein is CSARGLAEALEQYF.

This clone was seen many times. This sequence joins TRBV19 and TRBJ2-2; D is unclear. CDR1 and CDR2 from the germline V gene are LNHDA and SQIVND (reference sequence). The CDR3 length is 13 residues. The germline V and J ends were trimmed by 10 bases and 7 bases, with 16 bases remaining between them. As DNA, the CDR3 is TGTGCCATCCAAACCTCGGAGCACGGGGAGCTGTTTTTT. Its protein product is CAIQTSEHGELFF. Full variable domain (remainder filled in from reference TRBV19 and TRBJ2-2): DGGITQSPKYLFRKEGQNVTLSCEQNLNHDAMYWYRQDPGQGLRLIYYSQIVNDFQKGDIAEGYSVSREKKESFPLTVTSAQKNPTAFYLCAIQTSEHGELFFGEGSRLTVL.

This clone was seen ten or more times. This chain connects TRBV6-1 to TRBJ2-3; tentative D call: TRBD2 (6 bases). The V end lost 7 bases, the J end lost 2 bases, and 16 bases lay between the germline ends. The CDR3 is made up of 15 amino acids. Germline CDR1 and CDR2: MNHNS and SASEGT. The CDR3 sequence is CASTESGGYTDTQYF. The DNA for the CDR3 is TGTGCCAGCACCGAGTCCGGGGGTTACACAGATACGCAGTATTTT.

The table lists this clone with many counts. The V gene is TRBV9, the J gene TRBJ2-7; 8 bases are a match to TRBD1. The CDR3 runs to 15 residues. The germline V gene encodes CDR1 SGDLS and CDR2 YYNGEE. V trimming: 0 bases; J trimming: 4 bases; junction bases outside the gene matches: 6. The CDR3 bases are TGTGCCAGCAGCGTAGGGGCAGGGGGCAGATACGAGCAGTACTTC. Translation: CASSVGAGGRYEQYF.

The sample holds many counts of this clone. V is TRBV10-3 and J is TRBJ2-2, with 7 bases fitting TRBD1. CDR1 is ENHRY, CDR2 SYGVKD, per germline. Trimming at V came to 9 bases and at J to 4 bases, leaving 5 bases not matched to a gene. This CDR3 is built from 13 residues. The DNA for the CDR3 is TGTGCCATGGGACAGAGATCCACCGGGGAGCTGTTTTTT. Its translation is CAMGQRSTGELFF.

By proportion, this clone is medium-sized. Written as DNA, the CDR3 is TGCAGTGCTCCGAACGGACAGGACCACTCCTACGAGCAGTACTTC. It codes for CSAPNGQDHSYEQYF. The V and J genes are TRBV20-1 and TRBJ2-7, with TRBD1 matching 7 bases. Germline V lookup: CDR1 DFQATT, CDR2 SNEGSKA (reference sequence). CDR3 length: 15 amino acids. The trim removed 5 bases at V and 0 bases at J, leaving 10 bases unmatched.

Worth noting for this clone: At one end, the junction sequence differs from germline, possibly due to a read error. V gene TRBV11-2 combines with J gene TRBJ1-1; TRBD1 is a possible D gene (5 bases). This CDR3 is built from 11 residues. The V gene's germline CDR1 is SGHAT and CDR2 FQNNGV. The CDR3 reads CASIRGLEALF. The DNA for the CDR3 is TGTGCCAGCATCCGGGGCCTTGAAGCTTTATTT.

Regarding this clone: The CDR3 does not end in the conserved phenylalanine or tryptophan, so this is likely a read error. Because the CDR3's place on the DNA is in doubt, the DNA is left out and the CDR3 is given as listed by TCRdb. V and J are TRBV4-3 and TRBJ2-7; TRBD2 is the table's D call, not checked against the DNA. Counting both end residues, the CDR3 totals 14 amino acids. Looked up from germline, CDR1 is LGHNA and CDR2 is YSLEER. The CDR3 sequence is CASSLTGLPDEKYL.

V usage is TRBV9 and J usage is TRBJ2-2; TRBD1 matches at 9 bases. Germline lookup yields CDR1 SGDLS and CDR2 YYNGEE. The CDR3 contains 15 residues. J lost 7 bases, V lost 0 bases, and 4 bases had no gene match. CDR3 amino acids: CASSVGGQGDGELFF. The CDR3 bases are TGTGCCAGCAGCGTAGGGGGACAGGGCGACGGGGAGCTGTTTTTT.